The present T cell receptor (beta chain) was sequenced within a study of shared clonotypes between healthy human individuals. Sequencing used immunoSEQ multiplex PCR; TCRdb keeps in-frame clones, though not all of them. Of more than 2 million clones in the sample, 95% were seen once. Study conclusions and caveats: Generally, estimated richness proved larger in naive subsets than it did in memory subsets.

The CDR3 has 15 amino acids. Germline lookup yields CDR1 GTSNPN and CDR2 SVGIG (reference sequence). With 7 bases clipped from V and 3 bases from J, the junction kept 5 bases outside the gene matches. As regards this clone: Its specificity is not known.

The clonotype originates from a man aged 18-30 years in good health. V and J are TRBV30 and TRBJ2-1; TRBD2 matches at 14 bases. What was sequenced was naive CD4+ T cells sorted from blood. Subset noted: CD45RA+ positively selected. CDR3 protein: CASRTSGRNYNEQFF. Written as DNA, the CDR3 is TGTGCCTCACGGACTAGCGGGAGGAACTACAATGAGCAGTTCTTC.